This TCR beta chain was retrieved from a study of blood T cell repertoires in COVID-19. Overall study: There were acute and convalescent COVID-19 samples, and they came from the United States, Italy and Spain.

This CDR3 region has 16 residues. V was trimmed by 2 bases and J by 0 bases, leaving 13 bases between them. The germline gives CDR1 MNHNY, CDR2 SVGAGI (reference sequence). Some clones are missing from TCRdb's copy, which holds only in-frame ones; the method was immunoSEQ multiplex PCR. The sample consists of about 76,000 clones, approximately 80% of them appearing once. V is TRBV6-6 and J is TRBJ1-2, with D unclear. The clonotype originates from a human donor in a cohort sampled during active COVID-19. Sequenced sample: peripheral blood. The CDR3 reads CASSYDREAANYGYTF. DNA of the CDR3: TGTGCCAGCAGTTACGACCGTGAGGCAGCTAACTATGGCTACACCTTC.